This T cell receptor (beta chain) was captured in a study of graft-versus-host responses after intestinal transplantation. This CDR3 contains 14 residues. Per germline, CDR1 SGHVS and CDR2 FQNEAQ. Trimming removed 6 bases from V and 2 bases from J, with 8 bases in between. The method was immunoSEQ multiplex PCR; TCRdb's version includes in-frame clones alone and lacks a portion of them. The sample contains some 27,000 clones, about 92% of which appear only once. The sequencing used PBMCs, collected 18 days after transplant. The V and J genes are TRBV7-8 and TRBJ1-6; D unresolved. This TCR was recovered from a human patient who received an intestinal transplant, so some T cells may come from the graft donor. The CDR3, as DNA: TGTGCCAGCAGAGTGTTACCCTATAATTCACCCCTCCACTTT. Amino acids: CASRVLPYNSPLHF.